Included here is one T cell receptor (beta chain) sequence, with context. Data came from immunoSEQ multiplex PCR; TCRdb stores just in-frame clones and leaves some out. The profile shows about 35,000 clones, 75% to 95% of them singletons. The data belong to a study of PD-1 blockade in classical Hodgkin lymphoma. The overall study: The patients were dosed with nivolumab 3 mg/kg, infused intravenously every 2 weeks.

V lost 6 bases and J lost 7, with 13 bases in between. CDR3 length: 13 residues. Per the germline V gene, CDR1 is LNHDA and CDR2 is SQIVND (reference sequence). After autologous stem cell transplantation all patients relapsed, and prior brentuximab vedotin exposure differed between cohorts. Magnetic negative selection was used to purify CD4+ T cells from thawed PBMCs. This chain links TRBV19 with TRBJ2-1; D may correspond to TRBD1 or TRBD2 (6 bases each). The receptor's source is a human donor with classical Hodgkin lymphoma. Source: CD4+ T cells from blood, taken at baseline. CDR3 amino acids: CASRPGGGNEQFF. DNA of the CDR3: TGTGCCAGTAGACCCGGGGGCGGAAATGAGCAGTTCTTC. The variable domain in full, completed from reference TRBV19 and TRBJ2-1, reads DGGITQSPKYLFRKEGQNVTLSCEQNLNHDAMYWYRQDPGQGLRLIYYSQIVNDFQKGDIAEGYSVSREKKESFPLTVTSAQKNPTAFYLCASRPGGGNEQFFGPGTRLTVL.